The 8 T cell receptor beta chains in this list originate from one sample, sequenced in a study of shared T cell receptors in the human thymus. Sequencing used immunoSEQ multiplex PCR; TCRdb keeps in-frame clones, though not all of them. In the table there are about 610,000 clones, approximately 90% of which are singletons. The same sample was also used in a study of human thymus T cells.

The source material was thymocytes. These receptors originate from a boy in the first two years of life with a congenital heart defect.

CDR3 in amino acids: CASSLWTSGEETQYF. The CDR3 nucleotides are TGTGCCAGCAGTTTATGGACTAGCGGAGAGGAGACCCAGTACTTC. V gene TRBV28 combines with J gene TRBJ2-5, with 9 bases that match TRBD2. Trimming at V came to 0 bases and at J to 5 bases, leaving 4 bases not matched to a gene. The CDR3 runs to 15 residues. Per the germline V gene, CDR1 is MDHEN and CDR2 is SYDVKM. The complete variable domain, with remaining parts taken from reference TRBV28 and TRBJ2-5, reads DVKVTQSSRYLVKRTGEKVFLECVQDMDHENMFWYRQDPGLGLRLIYFSYDVKMKEKGDIPEGYSVSREKKERFSLILESASTNQTSMYLCASSLWTSGEETQYFGPGTRLLVL.

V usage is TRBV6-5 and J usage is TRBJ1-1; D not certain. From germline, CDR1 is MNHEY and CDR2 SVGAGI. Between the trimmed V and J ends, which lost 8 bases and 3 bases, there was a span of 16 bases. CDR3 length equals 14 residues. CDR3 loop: CASGTCESDTEAFF. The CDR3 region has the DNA TGTGCCAGCGGCACATGTGAGAGCGACACTGAAGCTTTCTTT.

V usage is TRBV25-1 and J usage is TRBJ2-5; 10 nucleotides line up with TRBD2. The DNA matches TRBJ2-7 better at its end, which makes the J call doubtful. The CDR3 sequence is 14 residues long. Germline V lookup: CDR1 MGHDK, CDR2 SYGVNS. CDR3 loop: CASSSTSGTYEQYF. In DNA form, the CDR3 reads TGTGCCAGCAGTTCAACTAGCGGGACCTACGAGCAGTACTTC.

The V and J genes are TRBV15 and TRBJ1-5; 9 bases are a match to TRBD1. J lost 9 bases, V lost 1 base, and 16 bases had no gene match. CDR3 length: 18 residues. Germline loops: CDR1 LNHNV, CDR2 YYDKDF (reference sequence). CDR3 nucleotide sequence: TGTGCCACCAGCAGAGCCAGACCAAATACAGGGGGCGCGACGCCCCAGCATTTT. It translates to CATSRARPNTGGATPQHF.

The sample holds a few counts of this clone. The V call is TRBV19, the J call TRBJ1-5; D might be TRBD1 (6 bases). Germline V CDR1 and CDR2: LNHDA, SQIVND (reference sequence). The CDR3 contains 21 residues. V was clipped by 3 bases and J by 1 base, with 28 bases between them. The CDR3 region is CASSMGARSTARAASNQPQHF. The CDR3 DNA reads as TGTGCCAGTAGTATGGGGGCCCGAAGCACAGCCCGGGCTGCGAGCAATCAGCCCCAGCATTTT.

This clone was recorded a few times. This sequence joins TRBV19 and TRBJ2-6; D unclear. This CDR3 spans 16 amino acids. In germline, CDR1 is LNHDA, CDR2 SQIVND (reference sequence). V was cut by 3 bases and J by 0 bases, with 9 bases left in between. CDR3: CASSISQHSGANVLTF. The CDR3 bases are TGTGCCAGTAGTATCTCTCAACACTCTGGGGCCAACGTCCTGACTTTC.

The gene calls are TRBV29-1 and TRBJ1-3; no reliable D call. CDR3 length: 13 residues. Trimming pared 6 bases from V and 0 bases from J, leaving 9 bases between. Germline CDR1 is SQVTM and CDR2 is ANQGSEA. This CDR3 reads CSVGLSSGNTIYF. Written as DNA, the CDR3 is TGCAGCGTCGGACTGAGCTCTGGAAACACCATATATTTT. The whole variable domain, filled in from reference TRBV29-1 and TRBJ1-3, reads SAVISQKPSRDICQRGTSLTIQCQVDSQVTMMFWYRQQPGQSLTLIATANQGSEATYESGFVIDKFPISRPNLTFSTLTVSNMSPEDSSIYLCSVGLSSGNTIYFGEGSWLTVV.

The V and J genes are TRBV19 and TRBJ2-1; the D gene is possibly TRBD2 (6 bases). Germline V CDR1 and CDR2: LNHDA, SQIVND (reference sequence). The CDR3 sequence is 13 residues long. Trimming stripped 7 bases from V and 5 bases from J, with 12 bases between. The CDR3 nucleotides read TGTGCCAGTACCCGGGAGTTTCACAATGAGCAGTTCTTC. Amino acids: CASTREFHNEQFF.